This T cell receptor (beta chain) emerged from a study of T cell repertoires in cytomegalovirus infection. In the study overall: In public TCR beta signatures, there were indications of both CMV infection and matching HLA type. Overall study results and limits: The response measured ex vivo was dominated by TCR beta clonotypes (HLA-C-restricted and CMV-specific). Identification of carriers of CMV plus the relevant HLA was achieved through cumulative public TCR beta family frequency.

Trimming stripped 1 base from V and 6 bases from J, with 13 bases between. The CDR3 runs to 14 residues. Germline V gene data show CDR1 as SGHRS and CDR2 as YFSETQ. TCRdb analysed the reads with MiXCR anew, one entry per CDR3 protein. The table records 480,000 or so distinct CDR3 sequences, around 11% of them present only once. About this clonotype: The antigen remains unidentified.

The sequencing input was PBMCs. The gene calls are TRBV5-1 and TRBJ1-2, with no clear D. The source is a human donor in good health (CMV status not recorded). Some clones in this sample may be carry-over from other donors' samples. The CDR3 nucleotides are TGCGCCAGCAGCTTGTTCGACAATTCGGATGGCTACACCTTC. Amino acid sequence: CASSLFDNSDGYTF.